Shown below are 16 T cell receptor beta chains from a single sample sequenced in a study of blood T cell repertoires in COVID-19. The protocol was immunoSEQ multiplex PCR, while the TCRdb copy is restricted to in-frame clones and leaves out a portion. There are about 300,000 clones in the sample; 80% to 95% occur only once, and roughly 7% lies in the top ten. The sequenced sample was peripheral blood. These receptors all stem from a woman between 25 and 40 years old with COVID-19, enrolled during active disease.

The chain is built from TRBV2 and TRBJ2-2; weak D call: TRBD2 (6 bases). V was trimmed by 9 bases and J by 7 bases, leaving 15 bases between them. The CDR3 totals 13 residues. Germline CDR1 SNHLY, CDR2 FYNNEI. CDR3 nucleotide sequence: TGTGCCAGTGCGGCCTCGCGGGGCGGGGAGCTGTTTTTT. This translates into CASAASRGGELFF.

This chain links TRBV4-1 with TRBJ1-2; D gene unclear. The V and J ends lost 0 bases and 0 bases respectively, with 11 bases between them. Germline values: CDR1 MGHRA, CDR2 YSYEKL. The CDR3 totals 16 residues. CDR3 DNA sequence: TGCGCCAGCAGCCAAGATTTATTAGCGGCTAACTATGGCTACACCTTC. Its translation: CASSQDLLAANYGYTF.

The chain combines TRBV9 with TRBJ2-3; D perhaps matches TRBD2 (6 bases). The germline V gene encodes CDR1 SGDLS and CDR2 YYNGEE. The V end was cut by 6 bases, the J end by 1 base, with 15 bases between. The CDR3 length is 15 residues. This CDR3 reads CASTRWGVGTDTQYF. CDR3 bases: TGTGCCAGCACCCGTTGGGGGGTCGGCACAGATACGCAGTATTTT.

This clone showed up just once. The J gene is TRBJ1-1, the V gene TRBV15; 8 bases line up with TRBD1. The length of the CDR3 is 14 residues. Germline CDR1 reads LNHNV; CDR2 reads YYDKDF (reference sequence). V was clipped by 4 bases and J by 6 bases; unmatched bases: 7. The CDR3 sequence: CATSKDREISEAFF. CDR3 in DNA: TGTGCCACCAGCAAGGACAGGGAAATATCTGAAGCTTTCTTT.

The chain is built from TRBV27 and TRBJ1-4; TRBD1 matches at 8 bases. Germline V gives CDR1 MNHEY, CDR2 SMNVEV (reference sequence). There are 15 residues in the CDR3. Trimming at V came to 4 bases and at J to 7 bases, leaving 8 bases not matched to a gene. CDR3: CASSSPGTGVEKLFF. The CDR3 nucleotides read TGTGCCAGCAGTTCCCCCGGGACAGGTGTTGAAAAACTGTTTTTT. The full variable domain, rest sourced from reference TRBV27 and TRBJ1-4, is EAQVTQNPRYLITVTGKKLTVTCSQNMNHEYMSWYRQDPGLGLRQIYYSMNVEVTDKGDVPEGYKVSRKEKRNFPLILESPSPNQTSLYFCASSSPGTGVEKLFFGSGTQLSVL.

This chain connects TRBV5-1 to TRBJ2-6, with D possibly being TRBD1 (5 bases). Germline lookup yields CDR1 SGHRS and CDR2 YFSETQ. This CDR3 has 15 residues. V gave up 0 bases and J gave up 3 bases, with 7 bases separating them. The CDR3 bases are TGCGCCAGCAGCTTGGCAGGGTATGGGGCCAACGTCCTGACTTTC. Its protein is CASSLAGYGANVLTF.

This rearrangement joins TRBV6-4 to TRBJ1-3; D perhaps matches TRBD1 (6 bases). Germline V lookup: CDR1 MRHNA, CDR2 SNTAGT. This CDR3 comprises 18 residues. Trimming took off 4 bases at V and 2 bases at J, with 21 bases between the two ends. DNA for the CDR3: TGTGCCAGCAGTGCCTTTGGGGGCAGGGCAGTCGCTGGAAACACCATATATTTT. This sequence encodes CASSAFGGRAVAGNTIYF.

The rearrangement joins TRBV9 to TRBJ2-1; possibly TRBD2 for D (7 bases). CDR1 is SGDLS, CDR2 YYNGEE, per germline. The CDR3 runs to 17 residues. Trimming cost V 0 bases and J 0 bases, with 13 bases left between them. The CDR3 region has the DNA TGTGCCAGCAGCGTAGGTTCGGGGGGCGCCTCCTACAATGAGCAGTTCTTC. Translating gives CASSVGSGGASYNEQFF.

The chain has TRBV5-1 and TRBJ2-7; 8 bases agree with TRBD2. The germline gives CDR1 SGHRS, CDR2 YFSETQ. The CDR3 length is 14 residues. The V gene end was trimmed by 3 bases and the J gene end by 1 base; junction bases not matched to a gene: 3. Written as DNA, the CDR3 is TGCGCCAGCAGCTATAGCGGGGTGTCCTACGAGCAGTACTTC. As protein: CASSYSGVSYEQYF.

This clone was observed once. The rearrangement joins TRBV7-6 to TRBJ1-3, with 10 bases that match TRBD1. V lost 5 bases to trimming and J lost 4 bases; unmatched junction nucleotides: 5. From germline, CDR1 is SGHVS and CDR2 FNYEAQ. The CDR3 consists of 15 residues. CDR3 sequence: CASSPGQGLGNTIYF. CDR3 nucleotides: TGTGCCAGCAGCCCGGGACAGGGGCTAGGAAACACCATATATTTT.

The chain carries TRBV5-1 and TRBJ2-5; D is possibly TRBD2 (6 bases). The germline gives CDR1 SGHRS, CDR2 YFSETQ. CDR3 length: 14 amino acids. Trimming removed 4 bases from V and 3 bases from J, with 13 bases in between. CDR3 nucleotide sequence: TGCGCCAGCAGCCAATTGCGGGGCGAAGAGACCCAGTACTTC. It encodes CASSQLRGEETQYF.

V and J are TRBV3-1 (or the pseudogene TRBV3-2) and TRBJ1-2; TRBD1 is a possible D gene (6 bases). CDR1 is LGHDT and CDR2 is YNNKEL in the germline V gene (reference sequence). Trimming stripped 4 bases from V and 4 bases from J, with 19 bases between. This CDR3 is built from 16 residues. The CDR3, as DNA: TGTGCCAGCAGCCCCGGGACACCAAATTCAGGCTATGGCTACACCTTC. This codes for CASSPGTPNSGYGYTF.

V and J are TRBV5-1 and TRBJ2-2; TRBD2 matches 11 bases. The CDR3 covers 18 residues. CDR1 is SGHRS, CDR2 YFSETQ, per germline. Trimming at V came to 3 bases and at J to 3 bases, leaving 10 bases not matched to a gene. Written as DNA, the CDR3 is TGCGCCAGCAGCTGGATCGGGACTAGCGGAGGGGACACCGGGGAGCTGTTTTTT. Protein sequence: CASSWIGTSGGDTGELFF.

The rearrangement joins TRBV11-3 to TRBJ2-3; no clear D gene. CDR1 is SGHNT, CDR2 YENEEA, per germline. Trimming took 1 base from V and 1 from J, leaving 15 bases between them. The CDR3 spans 17 residues. CDR3 region: CASSLAPLASGTDTQYF. The CDR3 region has the DNA TGTGCCAGCAGCTTAGCCCCCTTGGCCTCTGGCACAGATACGCAGTATTTT. The full variable domain, in which reference TRBV11-3 and TRBJ2-3 provide the parts outside the CDR3, is EAGVVQSPRYKIIEKKQPVAFWCNPISGHNTLYWYLQNLGQGPELLIRYENEEAVDDSQLPKDRFSAERLKGVDSTLKIQPAELGDSAVYLCASSLAPLASGTDTQYFGPGTRLTVL.

The chain recombines TRBV10-3 with TRBJ2-1, with no clear D. CDR3 length: 11 residues. Germline V gives CDR1 ENHRY, CDR2 SYGVKD. Trimming pared 10 bases from V and 3 bases from J, leaving 7 bases between. CDR3 nucleotides: TGTGCCACAAGACACTACAATGAGCAGTTCTTC. Protein: CATRHYNEQFF.

The chain employs TRBV15 and TRBJ2-4; 7 nucleotides match TRBD1. From germline, CDR1 is LNHNV and CDR2 YYDKDF (reference sequence). The ends lost 10 bases at V and 3 bases at J; junction bases unmatched: 18. This CDR3 is 17 amino acids long. Here the CDR3 DNA reads TGTGCCATCAGGTTGGACAGGCTCGCGGCGGGCAAAAACATTCAGTACTTC. Amino acid sequence: CAIRLDRLAAGKNIQYF.